A single sample gave rise to the 28 T cell receptor beta chains below, sequenced in a study of graft-versus-host responses after intestinal transplantation. Measured with immunoSEQ multiplex PCR; TCRdb has only the in-frame clones, and not every one. The sample holds roughly 130,000 clones, 80% to 95% seen once. Their antigens are not known. This sample comprised unstimulated CD4+ T cells sorted from spleen or lymph node cells, obtained before intestinal transplant. These receptors were obtained from a human donor who received an intestinal transplant.

The CDR3 sequence is CASLKAGNTGELFF. In DNA, the CDR3 is TGTGCCAGTTTGAAGGCCGGCAACACCGGGGAGCTGTTTTTT. The rearrangement uses TRBV28 and TRBJ2-2; D is unclear. The V end was cut by 9 bases, the J end by 2 bases, with 13 bases between. Per germline, CDR1 MDHEN and CDR2 SYDVKM. CDR3 size: 14 residues.

The gene calls are TRBV6-5 and TRBJ2-1; 10 bases are a match to TRBD2. The CDR3 is 14 amino acids. Germline lookup yields CDR1 MNHEY and CDR2 SVGAGI. V dropped 6 bases and J dropped 6; count of bases not matched to a gene: 5. CDR3 in DNA: TGTGCCAGCAGAACGGGACTAGCGTCCAATGAGCAGTTCTTC. Residues: CASRTGLASNEQFF.

The chain carries TRBV18 and TRBJ2-7, with 14 bases lining up with TRBD2. Germline V gene data show CDR1 as KGHSH and CDR2 as LQKENI. CDR3 length: 18 residues. V trimming: 6 bases; J trimming: 0 bases; junction bases outside the gene matches: 10. CDR3 DNA sequence: TGTGCCAGCTCCCACGGACTAGCGGGAGGCGCAATCTCCTACGAGCAGTACTTC. Amino acid sequence: CASSHGLAGGAISYEQYF.

The V and J genes are TRBV28 and TRBJ2-5; TRBD2 is a possible D gene (5 bases). The germline V gene encodes CDR1 MDHEN and CDR2 SYDVKM. Trimming took 1 base from V and 5 from J, leaving 11 bases between them. There are 14 residues in the CDR3. The DNA of the CDR3 is TGTGCCAGCAGTTTATTGGGCCGCGGGGAGACCCAGTACTTC. Translating it yields CASSLLGRGETQYF. The whole variable domain, filled in from reference TRBV28 and TRBJ2-5, reads DVKVTQSSRYLVKRTGEKVFLECVQDMDHENMFWYRQDPGLGLRLIYFSYDVKMKEKGDIPEGYSVSREKKERFSLILESASTNQTSMYLCASSLLGRGETQYFGPGTRLLVL.

This chain links TRBV28 with TRBJ2-1; the match to TRBD2 covers 11 bases. The CDR3 loop spans 16 amino acids. Unmatched junction bases numbered 3, after V lost 5 bases and J lost 0 bases. The germline V gene has CDR1 MDHEN and CDR2 SYDVKM. The CDR3 sequence: CASSRLAGGSYNEQFF. The CDR3 nucleotides are TGTGCCAGCAGTCGTCTAGCGGGAGGCTCCTACAATGAGCAGTTCTTC. Full variable domain (outside the CDR3, taken from reference TRBV28 and TRBJ2-1): DVKVTQSSRYLVKRTGEKVFLECVQDMDHENMFWYRQDPGLGLRLIYFSYDVKMKEKGDIPEGYSVSREKKERFSLILESASTNQTSMYLCASSRLAGGSYNEQFFGPGTRLTVL.

The V and J genes are TRBV28 and TRBJ2-3, with TRBD2 matching over 11 bases. CDR1 and CDR2 from the germline V gene are MDHEN and SYDVKM. The CDR3 is 17 residues long. Trimming removed 8 bases from V and 0 bases from J; junction bases left unmatched: 10. The CDR3 here is CASPPGTSGFSTDTQYF. For the CDR3, the DNA is TGTGCCAGCCCTCCCGGGACTAGCGGATTTAGCACAGATACGCAGTATTTT. The full variable domain, its missing parts supplied by reference TRBV28 and TRBJ2-3, is DVKVTQSSRYLVKRTGEKVFLECVQDMDHENMFWYRQDPGLGLRLIYFSYDVKMKEKGDIPEGYSVSREKKERFSLILESASTNQTSMYLCASPPGTSGFSTDTQYFGPGTRLTVL.

The chain employs TRBV19 and TRBJ1-4, with 10 bases aligning to TRBD1. Germline CDR1 LNHDA, CDR2 SQIVND (reference sequence). V shed 6 bases and J 6 bases; nucleotides not matched to a gene: 10. This CDR3 is 16 amino acids long. CDR3 bases: TGTGCCAGTAGCTATCTCGGGACAGGGGAGGATGAAAAACTGTTTTTT. It is translated as CASSYLGTGEDEKLFF.

This rearrangement joins TRBV5-6 to TRBJ1-6; no firm D call. Germline CDR1 is SGHDT and CDR2 is YYEEEE. With 4 bases removed from V and 9 bases from J, the gap between germline ends came to 17 bases. CDR3 length: 15 residues. CDR3 DNA sequence: TGTGCCAGCAGCCTCCCCGACGCAGGCGGTTCACCCCTCCACTTT. Amino acid sequence: CASSLPDAGGSPLHF. Looking up the rest from reference TRBV5-6 and TRBJ1-6 gives the full variable domain: DAGVTQSPTHLIKTRGQQVTLRCSPKSGHDTVSWYQQALGQGPQFIFQYYEEEERQRGNFPDRFSGHQFPNYSSELNVNALLLGDSALYLCASSLPDAGGSPLHFGNGTRLTVT.

V is TRBV4-2 and J is TRBJ2-3; D is undetermined. V lost 0 bases and J lost 3, with 10 bases in between. The CDR3 consists of 15 residues. Germline V gives CDR1 LGHNA, CDR2 YNFKEQ. In nucleotides, the CDR3 is TGTGCCAGCAGCCAAGATCCACCTAGAACAGATACGCAGTATTTT. Translation gives CASSQDPPRTDTQYF.

J is TRBJ2-5 and V is TRBV6-5; D is ambiguous. The germline V gene encodes CDR1 MNHEY and CDR2 SVGAGI. Trimming took off 2 bases at V and 5 bases at J, with 6 bases between the two ends. The CDR3 is 12 residues long. The CDR3 reads CASSYKKETQYF. CDR3 DNA sequence: TGTGCCAGCAGTTACAAGAAGGAGACCCAGTACTTC.

The rearrangement links TRBV7-6 to TRBJ2-7, with a possible D match to TRBD1 (6 bases). Trimming shortened V by 5 bases and J by 4 bases, and 15 bases separated the two germline ends. CDR1 and CDR2 (germline): SGHVS, FNYEAQ. The CDR3 extends over 14 amino acids. CDR3 in amino acids: CASSPGTGRYEQYF. The CDR3 DNA reads TGTGCCAGCAGCCCGGGAACAGGGAGATACGAGCAGTACTTC.

The chain combines TRBV25-1 with TRBJ1-1, with a possible D match to TRBD1 (6 bases). This CDR3 is 15 amino acids long. CDR1 MGHDK and CDR2 SYGVNS come from the germline V gene. V gave up 6 bases and J gave up 4 bases, with 18 bases separating them. The DNA of the CDR3 is TGTGCCAGCAGCGACGGTGGGGGGCGCGTCACTGAAGCTTTCTTT. Protein: CASSDGGGRVTEAFF. Full variable domain (rest looked up from reference TRBV25-1 and TRBJ1-1): EADIYQTPRYLVIGTGKKITLECSQTMGHDKMYWYQQDPGMELHLIHYSYGVNSTEKGDLSSESTVSRIRTEHFPLTLESARPSHTSQYLCASSDGGGRVTEAFFGQGTRLTVV.

The chain employs TRBV7-8 and TRBJ2-7, with 7 bases matching TRBD2. Trimming took 3 bases from V and 3 from J; bases not matched to a gene: 5. This CDR3 is built from 14 residues. Germline V gene data show CDR1 as SGHVS and CDR2 as FQNEAQ. For the CDR3, the DNA is TGTGCCAGCAGCTTTGGGCGGGACTACTACGAGCAGTACTTC. It encodes CASSFGRDYYEQYF.

The V gene is TRBV19, the J gene TRBJ2-1, with 7 bases that match TRBD2. Germline CDR1 LNHDA, CDR2 SQIVND (reference sequence). Germline trimming cut 6 bases from V and 11 bases from J; bases unmatched to any gene: 7. The CDR3 is 12 residues long. CDR3 region: CASSPLGRKQFF. The CDR3 DNA reads as TGTGCCAGTAGCCCGCTCGGGAGGAAGCAGTTCTTC.

CDR3 protein: CASSTGIYQPQHF. DNA of the CDR3: TGTGCCAGTAGTACGGGGATCTATCAGCCCCAGCATTTT. The chain links TRBV19 to TRBJ1-5, with D uncertain. Germline loops: CDR1 LNHDA, CDR2 SQIVND (reference sequence). V was trimmed by 4 bases and J by 5 bases, leaving 9 bases between them. The CDR3 extends over 13 amino acids.

The chain joins TRBV19 to TRBJ2-1, with 8 bases lining up with TRBD2. Germline CDR1 LNHDA, CDR2 SQIVND (reference sequence). This CDR3 spans 17 amino acids. V lost 3 bases, J lost 8 bases, and 15 bases stayed unmatched. CDR3 region: CASSMMPLAGHLHEQFF. CDR3 bases: TGTGCCAGTAGTATGATGCCCCTAGCGGGCCACTTGCATGAGCAGTTCTTC. The full variable domain, rest sourced from reference TRBV19 and TRBJ2-1, is DGGITQSPKYLFRKEGQNVTLSCEQNLNHDAMYWYRQDPGQGLRLIYYSQIVNDFQKGDIAEGYSVSREKKESFPLTVTSAQKNPTAFYLCASSMMPLAGHLHEQFFGPGTRLTVL.

This chain links TRBV28 with TRBJ2-3, with 8 bases fitting TRBD1. V lost 7 bases to trimming and J lost 1 base; unmatched junction nucleotides: 4. The CDR3 has 14 residues. Germline CDR1 reads MDHEN; CDR2 reads SYDVKM. The CDR3 protein is CASTLGQGTDTQYF. In nucleotides, the CDR3 is TGTGCCAGCACCTTGGGACAGGGCACAGATACGCAGTATTTT.

The gene calls are TRBV5-1 and TRBJ1-5; TRBD1 matches at 7 bases. Germline V gives CDR1 SGHRS, CDR2 YFSETQ. Germline trimming cut 4 bases from V and 4 bases from J; bases unmatched to any gene: 8. CDR3 length: 15 residues. CDR3 DNA: TGCGCCAGCAGCCCTGGGACAGCCGCGAATCAGCCCCAGCATTTT. Residues: CASSPGTAANQPQHF.

This chain links TRBV7-8 with TRBJ2-1, with 9 nucleotides matching TRBD2. Losses at the gene ends were 5 bases for V and 3 bases for J; bases not matched to a gene: 17. From germline, CDR1 is SGHVS and CDR2 FQNEAQ. This CDR3 contains 19 residues. For the CDR3, the DNA is TGTGCCAGCAGCCCTAGTGGTCTAGCGGGAAGGAGAGGCTACAATGAGCAGTTCTTC. Residues: CASSPSGLAGRRGYNEQFF.

As regards this clone: Other DNA sequences in this specimen translate into the identical CDR3. The chain combines TRBV9 with TRBJ1-5, with D possibly matching TRBD1 (6 bases). The germline V gene has CDR1 SGDLS and CDR2 YYNGEE. This CDR3 comprises 14 residues. V lost 0 bases and J 4 bases, leaving 8 bases between the germline ends. The CDR3 region is CASSVGQGNQPQHF. DNA of the CDR3: TGTGCCAGCAGCGTAGGGCAGGGGAATCAGCCCCAGCATTTT.

V gene TRBV19 combines with J gene TRBJ2-7; 8 positions match TRBD1. V was clipped by 5 bases and J by 5 bases; unmatched bases: 5. CDR1 is LNHDA and CDR2 is SQIVND in the germline V gene (reference sequence). This CDR3 is built from 13 residues. CDR3 loop: CASSEDRDNEQYF. The CDR3 DNA reads TGTGCCAGTAGTGAGGACAGGGACAACGAGCAGTACTTC.

The CDR3 sequence: CASSFGTSSSTDTQYF. DNA of the CDR3: TGCGCCAGCAGCTTTGGGACTAGCTCAAGCACAGATACGCAGTATTTT. The chain is built from TRBV5-1 and TRBJ2-3; 9 bases map to TRBD2. This CDR3 comprises 16 residues. Trimming removed 2 bases from V and 0 bases from J; junction bases left unmatched: 4. Germline lookup yields CDR1 SGHRS and CDR2 YFSETQ.

This clone has only one observation. This chain joins TRBV9 and TRBJ2-4; weak D call: TRBD1 (8 bases). The CDR3 totals 15 residues. V was trimmed by 1 base and J by 8 bases, leaving 16 bases between them. CDR1 is SGDLS, CDR2 YYNGEE, per germline. The CDR3 nucleotides read TGTGCCAGCAGCGTAATCGGACAGGGAGGGGACATTCAGTACTTC. It is translated as CASSVIGQGGDIQYF.

The V gene is TRBV7-3, the J gene TRBJ2-1, with TRBD2 identical over 10 bases. The CDR3 sequence is 16 residues long. The ends lost 5 bases at V and 7 bases at J; junction bases unmatched: 11. The germline V gene has CDR1 SGHTA and CDR2 FQGTGA. In DNA form, the CDR3 reads TGTGCCAGCAGCCCCCAACTAGCGGGAACGGGAAATGAGCAGTTCTTC. Translated: CASSPQLAGTGNEQFF.

The chain couples TRBV9 to TRBJ2-1, with TRBD2 matching 8 bases. The trim removed 4 bases at V and 0 bases at J, leaving 9 bases unmatched. The germline gives CDR1 SGDLS, CDR2 YYNGEE. The CDR3 runs to 17 residues. The CDR3 DNA reads TGTGCCAGCAGCTCCCCCAGGACTAGCTTCTCCTACAATGAGCAGTTCTTC. This gives the protein CASSSPRTSFSYNEQFF.

J is TRBJ2-7 and V is TRBV4-1, with 10 bases lining up with TRBD1. The germline V gene has CDR1 MGHRA and CDR2 YSYEKL. The junction had 9 bases not matched to a gene; V was cut back by 1 base and J by 3 bases. This CDR3 has 17 residues. The CDR3 protein is CASSQGSPGQGSYEQYF. The CDR3 region has the DNA TGCGCCAGCAGCCAAGGATCTCCGGGACAGGGGAGCTACGAGCAGTACTTC.

The chain carries TRBV13 and TRBJ1-2; 7 nucleotides line up with TRBD1. Germline V gene lookup returns CDR1 PRHDT and CDR2 FYEKMQ (reference sequence). There are 14 residues in the CDR3. With V trimmed by 2 bases and J by 7 bases, 7 bases remained unmatched. The CDR3 region has the DNA TGTGCCAGCAGCTTAAGACAGGGACGCTCTGGCTACACCTTC. This translates into CASSLRQGRSGYTF.

J is TRBJ2-7 and V is TRBV9, with 8 bases fitting TRBD2. The J segment lost 4 bases and the V segment lost 4 bases, leaving 13 bases of the junction unmatched. The CDR3 spans 16 residues. Germline CDR1 SGDLS, CDR2 YYNGEE. The CDR3 loop reads CASSPRGSGIWYEQYF. DNA of the CDR3: TGTGCCAGCAGCCCCCGGGGTAGCGGGATATGGTACGAGCAGTACTTC.